This TCR beta chain was retrieved from a study of shared clonotypes between healthy human individuals. Study details: The study enrolled two women and a few men aged 18 to 49. The study's findings and limits: Clonotype sharing among donors was thought likely to change with sequencing depth.

At deep level, the assay was performed. The sequenced material, unsorted PBMC DNA, was run on ten immunoSEQ deep assay plates. Sequenced by immunoSEQ multiplex PCR; TCRdb stores in-frame clones only, minus some. The sample yields about 490,000 clones, about 80% seen once. Points on this clone: The antigen is unknown.

Trimming removed 6 bases from V and 5 bases from J, with 10 bases in between. Germline CDR1 reads MDHEN; CDR2 reads SYDVKM. The CDR3 spans 12 residues. The clonotype comes from a woman in her forties in good health. Some clones in this sample may be carry-over from other donors' samples. The sequencing sample was made of PBMCs. The rearrangement links TRBV28 to TRBJ1-2; D ambiguous. The CDR3 DNA is TGTGCCAGCAGAAGTTGGGAGTATGGCTACACCTTC. Its protein product is CASRSWEYGYTF.